The 9 T cell receptor beta chains below all came from one sample that was sequenced in a study of CD8+CD57+ T cells in acquired aplastic anemia. Patients who underwent sequencing had shown CD8+CD57+ cell expansion by flow cytometry. Genomic DNA was employed as the template in profiling TCR beta VDJ and CDR3. TCRdb passed the reads through MiXCR, listing each CDR3 protein once. This table holds 200,000 or so distinct CDR3 sequences, about half found once. The source material was sorted CD4+, CD8+, or CD8+CD57+ T cells (not recorded which) from PBMCs. The receptor source for this set is a human donor with aplastic anemia.

The chain is built from TRBV29-1 and TRBJ2-2; D is undetermined. The J call may be faulty, since TRBJ1-1 better matches the DNA end. The CDR3 sequence is 12 residues long. Germline assignment: CDR1 SQVTM and CDR2 ANQGSEA. This CDR3 reads CSAIRRNTEAFF. Here the CDR3 DNA reads TGCAGCGCTATCCGCAGGAACACTGAAGCTTTCTTT.

The chain joins TRBV11-2 to TRBJ2-5; D is perhaps TRBD1 (5 bases). V was trimmed by 0 bases and J by 7 bases, leaving 9 bases between them. The CDR3 totals 13 residues. Germline V lookup: CDR1 SGHAT, CDR2 FQNNGV. CDR3 residues: CASSLEPQGTQYF. The CDR3 bases are TGTGCCAGCAGCTTAGAGCCCCAGGGGACCCAGTACTTC.

This clonotype has at least ten counts. The chain is built from TRBV19 and TRBJ1-5, with D possibly matching TRBD1 (5 bases). Germline CDR1 reads LNHDA; CDR2 reads SQIVND (reference sequence). V gave up 5 bases and J gave up 4 bases, with 15 bases separating them. The CDR3 consists of 15 residues. DNA of the CDR3: TGTGCCAGTAGTCAATTCGGGGGAGGGAATCAGCCCCAGCATTTT. It specifies CASSQFGGGNQPQHF.

The table lists this clonotype with many counts. CDR3 nucleotide sequence: TGTGCCAGCAGCTTGGTCGCGACAGGGAGGGAGAGTGGCTACACCTTC. It encodes CASSLVATGRESGYTF. The rearrangement joins TRBV5-8 to TRBJ1-2, with 7 bases matching TRBD1. The germline V gene encodes CDR1 SGHTS and CDR2 YDEGEE. The CDR3 totals 16 residues. V shed 0 bases and J 7 bases; nucleotides not matched to a gene: 12.

This clonotype appeared a few times. The rearrangement uses TRBV6-1 and TRBJ2-1, with 11 bases lining up with TRBD2. The germline gives CDR1 MNHNS, CDR2 SASEGT. Trimming removed 6 bases from V and 8 bases from J; junction bases left unmatched: 9. The CDR3 has 15 amino acids. CDR3 sequence (DNA): TGTGCCAGCAGATATAGCGGGGGGGCCTTCTATGAGCAGTTCTTC. This translates into CASRYSGGAFYEQFF.

This clonotype was observed many times. The gene calls are TRBV3-1 and TRBJ1-2; D perhaps matches TRBD1 (6 bases). Germline CDR1 reads LGHDT; CDR2 reads YNNKEL (reference sequence). With 1 base removed from V and 2 bases from J, the gap between germline ends came to 11 bases. CDR3 size: 15 residues. CDR3 protein: CASSQGVGGNYGYTF. The CDR3 coding sequence is TGTGCCAGCAGCCAAGGGGTCGGGGGCAACTATGGCTACACCTTC.

CDR3 sequence: CASSWGTGGLTDTQYF. The CDR3 DNA reads TGTGCCAGCAGCTGGGGGACAGGGGGCTTGACAGATACGCAGTATTTT. This chain connects TRBV5-4 to TRBJ2-3; 12 bases are a match to TRBD1. Germline V gene lookup returns CDR1 SGHNT and CDR2 YYREEE (reference sequence). The V and J ends lost 3 bases and 3 bases, in that order; junction bases with no gene match: 5. The CDR3 extends over 16 amino acids.

Ten or more counts support this clonotype. The gene calls are TRBV7-3 and TRBJ2-3, with D perhaps TRBD1 (6 bases). CDR1 and CDR2 from the germline V gene are SGHTA and FQGTGA. The CDR3 is 15 amino acids. Trimming removed 5 bases from V and 1 base from J, with 13 bases in between. CDR3 nucleotide sequence: TGTGCCAGCAGCCGCCAGGGGTCGGGCACAGATACGCAGTATTTT. Translation gives CASSRQGSGTDTQYF.

The table lists this clonotype with many counts. The V call is TRBV12-3 or TRBV12-4, the J call TRBJ2-3, with 8 bases fitting TRBD1. V dropped 6 bases and J dropped 2; count of bases not matched to a gene: 7. The CDR3 covers 15 residues. CDR3 nucleotides: TGTGCCAGCAGCAAGGGACAGGCGATCACAGATACGCAGTATTTT. Its translation: CASSKGQAITDTQYF.